This T cell receptor beta chain originates from a study of blood T cell repertoires in COVID-19. As for the study in general: Researchers got acute and convalescent COVID-19 samples from the United States, Italy and Spain.

The CDR3 totals 16 residues. The V gene lost 1 base and the J gene lost 2 bases, with 12 bases spanning the gap. Germline V gives CDR1 MGHRA, CDR2 YSYEKL. In the authors' workflow: From reference gene primer amplification, estimates of nucleated cell counts were derived. Assay: immunoSEQ multiplex PCR; the TCRdb copy retains only in-frame clones and omits some. That table supplies the V and J calls and clone size; D and trimming were determined from the DNA. This sample carries almost 85,000 clones, 80% to 90% of them seen once, and the ten largest clones take less than 40%. This receptor was identified in a man older than 75 with active or convalescent COVID-19. Sample: peripheral blood. V and J are TRBV4-1 and TRBJ1-5; a weak D match, TRBD1 (5 bases). Here the CDR3 reads CASSQAQGRGNQPQHF. In nucleotides, the CDR3 is TGCGCCAGCAGCCAAGCCCAGGGAAGGGGCAATCAGCCCCAGCATTTT.